A single sample is the source of the 18 T cell receptor beta chains below, sequenced in a study of cytomegalovirus exposure and HLA in healthy donors. Both 60 Vbeta primers and 13 Jbeta primers went into the PCR. Sequenced by immunoSEQ multiplex PCR; TCRdb stores in-frame clones only, minus some. Here the sample spans about 110,000 clones, around 80% being singletons. Sequenced input: PBMCs. The receptors here all came from a man aged 18 to 29 in good health and CMV-seronegative.

In its sample, this clone was seen a few times. CDR3 sequence reads: CASSPGLAGPRNIQYF. Here the CDR3 DNA reads TGCGCCAGCAGCCCTGGACTAGCGGGTCCAAGAAACATTCAGTACTTC. V and J are TRBV5-1 and TRBJ2-4, with 11 nucleotides matching TRBD2. J was trimmed by 6 bases and V by 4 bases; bases with no gene match: 9. The CDR3 has 16 residues. Per the germline V gene, CDR1 is SGHRS and CDR2 is YFSETQ.

As DNA, the CDR3 is TGTGCCAGCACCCCCGGTTACACTGAAGCTTTCTTT. Its translation: CASTPGYTEAFF. The rearrangement uses TRBV14 and TRBJ1-1; D gene ambiguous. Germline assignment: CDR1 SGHDN and CDR2 FVKESK. The CDR3 is 12 residues long. V was clipped by 7 bases and J by 3 bases, with 9 bases between them.

This chain connects TRBV7-2 to TRBJ2-1; 10 nucleotides agree with TRBD1. There are 15 residues in the CDR3. Losses at the gene ends were 5 bases for V and 2 bases for J; bases not matched to a gene: 3. The germline CDR1 and CDR2 sequences are SGHTA and FQGNSA. CDR3 amino acids: CASSLGQGAYNEQFF. In DNA, the CDR3 is TGTGCCAGCAGCCTCGGACAGGGGGCCTACAATGAGCAGTTCTTC.

The chain links TRBV6-1 to TRBJ1-1; D is undetermined. CDR1 MNHNS and CDR2 SASEGT come from the germline V gene. This CDR3 has 11 residues. Trimming stripped 6 bases from V and 2 bases from J, with 4 bases between. The CDR3 loop is CASRTNTEAFF. The DNA of the CDR3 is TGTGCCAGCAGGACTAACACTGAAGCTTTCTTT.

The chain is built from TRBV18 and TRBJ2-2; possibly TRBD1 for D (6 bases). CDR1 KGHSH and CDR2 LQKENI come from the germline V gene. V was shortened by 3 bases and J by 1 base, with 6 bases between the two germline ends. CDR3 size: 14 residues. DNA of the CDR3: TGTGCCAGCTCACCGACAGGGAACACCGGGGAGCTGTTTTTT. Amino acids: CASSPTGNTGELFF.

The rearrangement uses TRBV15 and TRBJ2-7, with 8 bases aligning to TRBD1. The CDR3 length is 15 residues. V was pared by 0 bases and J by 6 bases, with 7 bases of the junction left unmatched. From germline, CDR1 is LNHNV and CDR2 YYDKDF (reference sequence). The CDR3 DNA is TGTGCCACCAGCAGAGATCGCAGGGGGCAGTCCGAGCAGTACTTC. Protein product: CATSRDRRGQSEQYF.

The chain uses TRBV7-6 and TRBJ2-2; D possibly corresponds to TRBD1 (6 bases). The CDR3 length is 15 residues. V was cut by 2 bases and J by 5 bases, with 12 bases left in between. CDR1 and CDR2 (germline): SGHVS, FNYEAQ. The CDR3 DNA reads TGTGCCAGCAGCTTAAGCAGGGGAAGGACCGGGGAGCTGTTTTTT. This sequence encodes CASSLSRGRTGELFF.

V and J are TRBV18 and TRBJ2-2, with D possibly being TRBD2 (7 bases). The CDR3 spans 19 residues. CDR1 KGHSH and CDR2 LQKENI come from the germline V gene. Trimming shortened V by 0 bases and J by 5 bases, and 22 bases separated the two germline ends. For the CDR3, the DNA is TGTGCCAGCTCACCACCGTTGGGCGAGGCGGGGGCCCGGACCGGGGAGCTGTTTTTT. Encoded protein: CASSPPLGEAGARTGELFF.

The J gene is TRBJ2-2, the V gene TRBV4-3, with a possible D match to TRBD1 (6 bases). This CDR3 region has 14 residues. CDR1 and CDR2 (germline): LGHNA, YSLEER. Deletions cut 7 bases from V and 5 bases from J, with 14 bases between. The CDR3 sequence is CASKPSTGTGELFF. The CDR3 DNA sequence: TGCGCCAGCAAACCTTCTACAGGGACCGGGGAGCTGTTTTTT.

The rearrangement uses TRBV28 and TRBJ1-1; TRBD1 aligns across 10 bases. J was trimmed by 0 bases and V by 5 bases; bases with no gene match: 9. This CDR3 has 17 residues. Per the germline V gene, CDR1 is MDHEN and CDR2 is SYDVKM. The CDR3 bases are TGTGCCAGCAGTCCCCTCGGGACAGGGGACATGAACACTGAAGCTTTCTTT. This codes for CASSPLGTGDMNTEAFF.

V and J are TRBV18 and TRBJ2-7; 7 bases line up with TRBD1. CDR3 size: 15 residues. Trimming took 3 bases from V and 9 from J; bases not matched to a gene: 14. Germline V gives CDR1 KGHSH, CDR2 LQKENI. CDR3 residues: CASSPTGSLSVVQYF. The CDR3 DNA reads as TGTGCCAGCTCACCGACAGGGAGTTTATCGGTCGTGCAGTACTTC.

The chain has TRBV2 and TRBJ2-2, with 9 bases identical to TRBD1. The CDR3 has 14 residues. Trimming at V came to 7 bases and at J to 7 bases, leaving 7 bases not matched to a gene. Germline values: CDR1 SNHLY, CDR2 FYNNEI. The CDR3 bases are TGTGCCAGCACTCCGGACAGGGGTGGCGGGGAGCTGTTTTTT. This gives the protein CASTPDRGGGELFF. Using reference TRBV2 and TRBJ2-2 for the parts outside the CDR3, the full variable domain is EPEVTQTPSHQVTQMGQEVILRCVPISNHLYFYWYRQILGQKVEFLVSFYNNEISEKSEIFDDQFSVERPDGSNFTLKIRSTKLEDSAMYFCASTPDRGGGELFFGEGSRLTVL.

The gene calls are TRBV5-6 and TRBJ1-2; possibly TRBD1 for D (5 bases). There are 14 residues in the CDR3. V was cut by 2 bases and J by 1 base, with 9 bases left in between. Per germline, CDR1 SGHDT and CDR2 YYEEEE. The CDR3: CASSLRQINYGYTF. The DNA of the CDR3 is TGTGCCAGCAGCTTAAGACAGATTAACTATGGCTACACCTTC.

The chain couples TRBV2 to TRBJ1-2; 7 bases line up with TRBD1. CDR3 size: 15 residues. Germline assignment: CDR1 SNHLY and CDR2 FYNNEI. V was clipped by 6 bases and J by 0 bases; unmatched bases: 7. The CDR3 DNA sequence: TGTGCCAGCAGGGAGAGGACAGGCGCTAACTATGGCTACACCTTC. This translates into CASRERTGANYGYTF.

The rearrangement uses TRBV28 and TRBJ2-1; the match to TRBD2 covers 7 bases. Germline CDR1 reads MDHEN; CDR2 reads SYDVKM. V dropped 5 bases and J dropped 6; count of bases not matched to a gene: 10. The CDR3 extends over 15 amino acids. CDR3 nucleotides: TGTGCCAGCAGTACCCCGGGGGGAGCTCTCAATGAGCAGTTCTTC. Its protein is CASSTPGGALNEQFF.

This rearrangement joins TRBV19 to TRBJ2-3; 10 bases line up with TRBD2. The V segment lost 4 bases and the J segment 0 bases; nucleotides outside the gene matches: 1. This CDR3 spans 15 amino acids. Germline V gives CDR1 LNHDA, CDR2 SQIVND (reference sequence). The CDR3 here is CASSKLAGSTDTQYF. CDR3 coding DNA: TGTGCCAGTAGTAAACTAGCGGGGAGCACAGATACGCAGTATTTT.

The chain carries TRBV7-8 and TRBJ1-2; 9 nucleotides align to TRBD1. After removal of 3 bases from V and 4 bases from J, the junction contained 6 bases not matched to a gene. The germline CDR1 and CDR2 sequences are SGHVS and FQNEAQ. The CDR3 covers 15 residues. CDR3 region: CASSLLRQGGYGYTF. The CDR3 nucleotides are TGTGCCAGCAGCTTGCTAAGACAGGGGGGCTATGGCTACACCTTC.

The chain couples TRBV6-1 to TRBJ2-7, with 15 bases matching TRBD2. This CDR3 is 15 amino acids long. V lost 4 bases to trimming and J lost 4 bases; unmatched junction nucleotides: 2. Germline CDR1 MNHNS, CDR2 SASEGT. The CDR3 sequence: CASSAGTSGRYEQYF. DNA of the CDR3: TGTGCCAGCAGTGCCGGGACTAGCGGGAGGTACGAGCAGTACTTC.